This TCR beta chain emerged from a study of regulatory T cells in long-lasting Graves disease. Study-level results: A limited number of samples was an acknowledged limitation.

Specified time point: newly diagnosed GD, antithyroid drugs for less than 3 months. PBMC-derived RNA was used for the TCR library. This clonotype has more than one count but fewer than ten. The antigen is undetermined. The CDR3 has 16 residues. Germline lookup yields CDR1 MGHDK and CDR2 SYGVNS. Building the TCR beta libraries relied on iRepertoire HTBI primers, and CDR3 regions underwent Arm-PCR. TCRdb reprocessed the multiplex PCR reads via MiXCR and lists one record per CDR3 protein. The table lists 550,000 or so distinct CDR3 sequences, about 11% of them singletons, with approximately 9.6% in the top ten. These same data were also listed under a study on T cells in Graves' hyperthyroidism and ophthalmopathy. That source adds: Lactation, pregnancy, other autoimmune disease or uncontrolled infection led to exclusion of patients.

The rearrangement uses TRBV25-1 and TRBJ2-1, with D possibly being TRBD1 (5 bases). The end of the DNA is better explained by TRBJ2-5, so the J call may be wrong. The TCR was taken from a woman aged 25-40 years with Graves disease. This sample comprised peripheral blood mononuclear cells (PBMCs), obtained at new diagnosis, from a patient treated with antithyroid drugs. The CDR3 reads CASSVRVVGAQETQYF. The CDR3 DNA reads TGTGCCAGCAGTGTCAGAGTAGTAGGGGCCCAAGAGACCCAGTACTTC.